What follows are 28 T cell receptor beta chains derived from one specimen sequenced in a study of cytomegalovirus exposure and HLA in healthy donors. The method was immunoSEQ multiplex PCR; TCRdb's version includes in-frame clones alone and lacks a portion of them. This sample yields 240,000 or so clones, of which 70% to 90% are seen a single time; less than 1.5% belongs to the top ten. Sequencing used PBMCs. These receptors all stem from a woman aged 25 to 39 in good health and CMV-seropositive.

This chain uses TRBV7-9 with TRBJ2-7; 8 bases line up with TRBD1. This CDR3 contains 14 residues. The germline CDR1 and CDR2 sequences are SEHNR and FQNEAQ (reference sequence). Trimming cost V 5 bases and J 2 bases; bases outside gene matches: 5. The CDR3 DNA is TGTGCCAGCAGCGAGACAGGGGCTACCTACGAGCAGTACTTC. Translated, it gives CASSETGATYEQYF.

The chain carries TRBV6-1 and TRBJ1-2; no clear D gene. The CDR3 sequence is 16 residues long. Germline loops: CDR1 MNHNS, CDR2 SASEGT. The V end was cut by 3 bases, the J end by 6 bases, with 20 bases between. For the CDR3, the DNA is TGTGCCAGCAGTGATCTCGGGGTGGAGGGAAGTCATGGCTACACCTTC. As protein: CASSDLGVEGSHGYTF.

This chain connects TRBV10-3 to TRBJ2-1; 7 bases match TRBD2. V gave up 10 bases and J gave up 8 bases; unmatched junction bases: 8. CDR1 and CDR2 (germline): ENHRY, SYGVKD. The CDR3 runs to 12 residues. The CDR3 bases are TGTGCCACCGGGGGGTATATGGATGAGCAGTTCTTC. Translating it yields CATGGYMDEQFF.

V usage is TRBV5-1 and J usage is TRBJ2-3; 7 positions match TRBD2. V shed 0 bases and J 1 base; nucleotides not matched to a gene: 5. In germline, CDR1 is SGHRS, CDR2 YFSETQ. The CDR3 runs to 16 residues. The CDR3, as DNA: TGCGCCAGCAGCTTGGCCGAGGCGGGGGGCACAGATACGCAGTATTTT. Translated, it gives CASSLAEAGGTDTQYF.

The DNA of the CDR3 is TGTGCCAGCAGTTCCGGGACAGCGTCGAACACTGAAGCTTTCTTT. This sequence encodes CASSSGTASNTEAFF. V usage is TRBV27 and J usage is TRBJ1-1; 7 bases align to TRBD1. J gave up 1 base and V 4 bases, and 6 bases lay outside the gene matches. Germline CDR1 and CDR2: MNHEY and SMNVEV (reference sequence). This CDR3 comprises 15 residues.

This clone came up once. The chain combines TRBV5-1 with TRBJ1-4, with D possibly being TRBD1 (6 bases). Germline CDR1 SGHRS, CDR2 YFSETQ. V lost 4 bases, J lost 0 bases, and 16 bases lay in between. The CDR3 is 17 amino acids. CDR3 residues: CASSQRGQFATNEKLFF. The CDR3, as DNA: TGCGCCAGCAGCCAAAGAGGACAGTTTGCAACTAATGAAAAACTGTTTTTT. Full variable domain (rest looked up from reference TRBV5-1 and TRBJ1-4): KAGVTQTPRYLIKTRGQQVTLSCSPISGHRSVSWYQQTPGQGLQFLFEYFSETQRNKGNFPGRFSGRQFSNSRSEMNVSTLELGDSALYLCASSQRGQFATNEKLFFGSGTQLSVL.

This chain uses TRBV10-3 with TRBJ1-5; weak D call: TRBD1 (6 bases). The CDR3 covers 14 residues. V was pared by 4 bases and J by 1 base, with 8 bases between. Germline V lookup: CDR1 ENHRY, CDR2 SYGVKD. This chain's CDR3 is CAISARGSNQPQHF. In DNA form, the CDR3 reads TGTGCCATCAGTGCGAGGGGGAGCAATCAGCCCCAGCATTTT.

The J gene is TRBJ1-2, the V gene TRBV19; 7 nucleotides agree with TRBD1. Trimming at V came to 5 bases and at J to 6 bases, leaving 6 bases not matched to a gene. CDR3 length: 13 residues. Looked up from germline, CDR1 is LNHDA and CDR2 is SQIVND (reference sequence). The DNA of the CDR3 is TGTGCCAGTAGTCGACAGGGTCACGATGGCTACACCTTC. Translation: CASSRQGHDGYTF.

The chain combines TRBV5-1 with TRBJ2-7; 7 bases fit TRBD2. Germline trimming cut 3 bases from V and 4 bases from J; bases unmatched to any gene: 10. CDR1 is SGHRS, CDR2 YFSETQ, per germline. The CDR3 covers 15 residues. This chain's CDR3 is CASSSTSDRTYEQYF. Written as DNA, the CDR3 is TGCGCCAGCAGCTCTACTAGCGATCGAACGTACGAGCAGTACTTC.

The rearrangement uses TRBV27 and TRBJ2-7, with 9 bases lining up with TRBD1. The CDR3 consists of 14 residues. V lost 6 bases, J lost 3 bases, and 6 bases stayed unmatched. Germline values: CDR1 MNHEY, CDR2 SMNVEV (reference sequence). This CDR3 reads CASRTGGGVYEQYF. CDR3 nucleotide sequence: TGTGCCAGCAGAACAGGGGGCGGGGTCTACGAGCAGTACTTC.

The chain links TRBV4-1 to TRBJ2-5; tentative D call: TRBD2 (6 bases). V lost 3 bases and J lost 3, with 14 bases in between. CDR3 length: 15 residues. Per the germline V gene, CDR1 is MGHRA and CDR2 is YSYEKL. CDR3 residues: CASSQGGVYKETQYF. The CDR3 nucleotides read TGCGCCAGCAGCCAGGGGGGAGTCTATAAAGAGACCCAGTACTTC.

The chain is built from TRBV15 and TRBJ2-3; a possible D gene is TRBD2 (6 bases). The length of the CDR3 is 15 residues. The V gene's germline CDR1 is LNHNV and CDR2 YYDKDF (reference sequence). Deletions cut 2 bases from V and 4 bases from J, with 13 bases between. This CDR3 is CATSRLGGASDTQYF. In DNA form, the CDR3 reads TGTGCCACCAGCAGATTGGGCGGGGCCTCAGATACGCAGTATTTT.

This clone was recorded once. The gene calls are TRBV9 and TRBJ2-1, with TRBD2 matching 7 bases. V shed 4 bases, J shed 0 bases, and the junction held 10 bases outside the gene matches. The CDR3 consists of 17 residues. Germline CDR1 and CDR2: SGDLS and YYNGEE. The CDR3 loop is CASSPPRTRPSYNEQFF. The CDR3, as DNA: TGTGCCAGCAGCCCTCCCAGGACTAGACCCTCCTACAATGAGCAGTTCTTC. Variable domain in full (rest from reference TRBV9 and TRBJ2-1): DSGVTQTPKHLITATGQRVTLRCSPRSGDLSVYWYQQSLDQGLQFLIQYYNGEERAKGNILERFSAQQFPDLHSELNLSSLELGDSALYFCASSPPRTRPSYNEQFFGPGTRLTVL.

The V call is TRBV7-8, the J call TRBJ2-5, with D perhaps TRBD2 (7 bases). V dropped 7 bases and J dropped 4 bases, with 16 bases sitting between them. Germline V lookup: CDR1 SGHVS, CDR2 FQNEAQ. This CDR3 spans 14 amino acids. CDR3 nucleotides: TGTGCCAGCAACCGAGGGGGGAGGGCAGAGACCCAGTACTTC. It yields the protein CASNRGGRAETQYF.

V and J are TRBV27 and TRBJ2-2; possible D gene TRBD2, 6 bases. Per germline, CDR1 MNHEY and CDR2 SMNVEV (reference sequence). This CDR3 contains 15 residues. Between the trimmed V and J ends, which lost 5 bases and 6 bases, there was a span of 16 bases. The CDR3: CASSPSGGEAGELFF. Here the CDR3 DNA reads TGTGCCAGCAGTCCCTCCGGTGGGGAGGCCGGGGAGCTGTTTTTT.

The chain has TRBV4-1 and TRBJ2-7; D is perhaps TRBD2 (7 bases). There are 17 residues in the CDR3. Germline CDR1 and CDR2: MGHRA and YSYEKL. Trimming removed 0 bases at V and 4 bases at J, with 19 bases between. CDR3 sequence: CASSQEPDGGGAYEQYF. The DNA of the CDR3 is TGCGCCAGCAGCCAAGAGCCGGACGGAGGGGGGGCTTACGAGCAGTACTTC.

The chain has TRBV6-1 and TRBJ2-1; 8 bases align to TRBD1. V shed 6 bases and J 5 bases; nucleotides not matched to a gene: 9. Germline CDR1 is MNHNS and CDR2 is SASEGT. There are 15 residues in the CDR3. As DNA, the CDR3 is TGTGCCAGCAGCCCGAAGGACAGGGAGAACAATGAGCAGTTCTTC. This translates into CASSPKDRENNEQFF.

The rearrangement uses TRBV6-5 and TRBJ1-4; 9 nucleotides agree with TRBD1. The trim removed 6 bases at V and 8 bases at J, leaving 7 bases unmatched. This CDR3 has 14 residues. The germline V gene encodes CDR1 MNHEY and CDR2 SVGAGI. The CDR3 loop reads CASSLGTGHEKLFF. The CDR3 nucleotides are TGTGCCAGCAGCTTAGGGACAGGGCACGAAAAACTGTTTTTT.

This clone was detected only once. The V gene is TRBV5-1, the J gene TRBJ2-2; D remains ambiguous. The CDR3 consists of 15 residues. The germline V and J ends were trimmed by 1 base and 0 bases, with 7 bases remaining between them. The germline CDR1 and CDR2 sequences are SGHRS and YFSETQ. The CDR3 loop reads CASSLSTANTGELFF. The CDR3 DNA reads as TGCGCCAGCAGCTTGAGCACGGCGAACACCGGGGAGCTGTTTTTT.

The V and J genes are TRBV2 and TRBJ1-2; the D is unclear. Trimming left V 2 bases short and J 5 bases short, with 6 bases between. This CDR3 spans 12 amino acids. Germline values: CDR1 SNHLY, CDR2 FYNNEI. The CDR3 protein is CASSETQYGYTF. The CDR3 DNA is TGTGCCAGCAGTGAAACCCAGTATGGCTACACCTTC.

The V and J genes are TRBV19 and TRBJ1-1, with 9 nucleotides matching TRBD1. The CDR3 consists of 14 residues. Losses at the gene ends were 5 bases for V and 4 bases for J; bases not matched to a gene: 5. CDR1 and CDR2 from the germline V gene are LNHDA and SQIVND (reference sequence). The CDR3 region has the DNA TGTGCCAGTAGTTTAACAGGGGGCGGCACTGAAGCTTTCTTT. Protein: CASSLTGGGTEAFF.

The rearrangement uses TRBV11-3 and TRBJ2-7; the match to TRBD2 covers 8 bases. The CDR3 is 15 amino acids. J gave up 1 base and V 2 bases, and 4 bases lay outside the gene matches. The germline V gene has CDR1 SGHNT and CDR2 YENEEA. Here the CDR3 reads CASSLFSGGSYEQYF. The CDR3 DNA is TGTGCCAGCAGCTTATTCTCGGGAGGGTCCTACGAGCAGTACTTC.

The chain uses TRBV5-1 and TRBJ2-1, with 9 bases lining up with TRBD1. The CDR3 length is 16 residues. Germline loops: CDR1 SGHRS, CDR2 YFSETQ. The junction had 12 bases not matched to a gene; V was cut back by 7 bases and J by 4 bases. CDR3 nucleotide sequence: TGCGCCAGCGCCAACATACAGGGGGCGCGGTACAATGAGCAGTTCTTC. Its protein is CASANIQGARYNEQFF.

The table lists this clone with a count of one. The chain carries TRBV4-2 and TRBJ2-1; tentative D call: TRBD2 (6 bases). Trimming pared 1 base from V and 10 bases from J, leaving 17 bases between. Germline lookup yields CDR1 LGHNA and CDR2 YNFKEQ. The CDR3 sequence is 15 residues long. CDR3 protein: CASSQAIGLASEQFF. CDR3 nucleotide sequence: TGTGCCAGCAGCCAAGCTATTGGGCTAGCGAGCGAGCAGTTCTTC.

This clone was found once. V and J are TRBV6-1 and TRBJ2-7; 9 nucleotides match TRBD2. Germline CDR1 is MNHNS and CDR2 is SASEGT. The trim removed 8 bases at V and 3 bases at J, leaving 5 bases unmatched. There are 13 residues in the CDR3. The CDR3 coding sequence is TGTGCCAGCGGGGCTAGCGGGGTCTACGAGCAGTACTTC. Translating it yields CASGASGVYEQYF.

This clone was detected only once. This chain connects TRBV7-2 to TRBJ2-1; tentative D call: TRBD2 (6 bases). CDR1 is SGHTA and CDR2 is FQGNSA in the germline V gene. This CDR3 has 15 amino acids. Trimming pared 5 bases from V and 0 bases from J, leaving 11 bases between. CDR3 region: CASSPRGSSYNEQFF. The CDR3 DNA sequence: TGTGCCAGCAGCCCCCGGGGGAGCTCCTACAATGAGCAGTTCTTC.

The chain couples TRBV14 to TRBJ2-1, with D hard to call. The germline V gene encodes CDR1 SGHDN and CDR2 FVKESK. V lost 5 bases to trimming and J lost 3 bases, with 14 bases between them. The CDR3 consists of 15 residues. The CDR3 sequence is CASSSPIDNYNEQFF. Written as DNA, the CDR3 is TGTGCCAGCAGCTCCCCGATAGACAACTACAATGAGCAGTTCTTC.

The V call is TRBV7-3, the J call TRBJ2-2; D remains ambiguous. Deletions cut 5 bases from V and 1 base from J, with 11 bases between. This CDR3 spans 15 amino acids. The germline CDR1 and CDR2 sequences are SGHTA and FQGTGA. CDR3: CASSGDSRNTGELFF. CDR3 nucleotides: TGTGCCAGCAGCGGTGACTCCCGGAACACCGGGGAGCTGTTTTTT. Full variable domain (remainder filled in from reference TRBV7-3 and TRBJ2-2): GAGVSQTPSNKVTEKGKYVELRCDPISGHTALYWYRQSLGQGPEFLIYFQGTGAADDSGLPNDRFFAVRPEGSVSTLKIQRTERGDSAVYLCASSGDSRNTGELFFGEGSRLTVL.